This paragraph reports one T cell receptor beta chain. The antigen remains unidentified. This sample is drawn from a study of long-term antiretroviral therapy in people with HIV. Whole-study context: Some samples came about a decade before the 2015 immediate-ART recommendation, and these were the earliest. Study outcomes and limitations: All time points showed a repertoire dominated by clones expanded before ART.

The run of the v3.0 immunoSEQ assay was at survey level. The repertoire was sequenced with immunoSEQ multiplex PCR; TCRdb's copy has only in-frame clones and lacks some. The sample shows around 43,000 clones, over 90% of them seen only once. The CDR3 extends over 13 amino acids. V dropped 6 bases and J dropped 14 bases, with 17 bases sitting between them. In germline, CDR1 is SEHNR, CDR2 FQNEAQ (reference sequence). The input for sequencing was unsorted PBMCs, taken roughly 9.4 years after starting antiretroviral therapy. The source is a man aged 25-45 years with HIV. This chain links TRBV7-9 with TRBJ1-6; D remains unclear. In nucleotides, the CDR3 is TGTGCCAGCAGACCGGGAGGGCCCGGGGCCCTCCACTTT. Translation gives CASRPGGPGALHF.